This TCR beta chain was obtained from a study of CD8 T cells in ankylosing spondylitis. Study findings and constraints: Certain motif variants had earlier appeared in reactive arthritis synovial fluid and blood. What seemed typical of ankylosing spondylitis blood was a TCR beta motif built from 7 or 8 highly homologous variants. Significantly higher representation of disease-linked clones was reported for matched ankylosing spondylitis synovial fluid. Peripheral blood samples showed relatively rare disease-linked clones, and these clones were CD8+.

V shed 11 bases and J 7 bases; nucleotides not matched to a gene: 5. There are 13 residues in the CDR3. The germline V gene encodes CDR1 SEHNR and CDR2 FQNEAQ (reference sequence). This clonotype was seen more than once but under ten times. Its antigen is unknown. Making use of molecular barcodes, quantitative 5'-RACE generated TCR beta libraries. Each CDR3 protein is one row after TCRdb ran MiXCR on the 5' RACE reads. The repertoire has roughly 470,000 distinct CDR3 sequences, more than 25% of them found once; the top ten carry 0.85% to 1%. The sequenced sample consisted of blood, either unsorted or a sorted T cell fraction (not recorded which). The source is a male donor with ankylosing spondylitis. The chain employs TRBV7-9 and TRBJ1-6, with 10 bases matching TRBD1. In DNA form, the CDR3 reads TGTGCCTCTCGGACAGGGGGAAATTCACCCCTCCACTTT. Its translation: CASRTGGNSPLHF.